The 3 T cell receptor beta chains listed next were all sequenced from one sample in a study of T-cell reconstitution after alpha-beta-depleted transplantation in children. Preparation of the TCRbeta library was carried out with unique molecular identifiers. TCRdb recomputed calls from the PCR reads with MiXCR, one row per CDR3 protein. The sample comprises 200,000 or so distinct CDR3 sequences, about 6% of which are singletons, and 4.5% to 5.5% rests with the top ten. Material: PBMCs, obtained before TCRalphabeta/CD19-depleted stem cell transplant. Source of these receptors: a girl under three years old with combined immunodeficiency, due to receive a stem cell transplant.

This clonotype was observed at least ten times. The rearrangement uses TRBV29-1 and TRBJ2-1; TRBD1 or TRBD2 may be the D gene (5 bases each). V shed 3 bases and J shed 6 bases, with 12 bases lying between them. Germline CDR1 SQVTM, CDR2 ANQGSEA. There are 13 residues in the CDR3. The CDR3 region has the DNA TGCAGCGTTGATTTAGGGACCCTCAATGAGCAGTTCTTC. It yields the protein CSVDLGTLNEQFF.

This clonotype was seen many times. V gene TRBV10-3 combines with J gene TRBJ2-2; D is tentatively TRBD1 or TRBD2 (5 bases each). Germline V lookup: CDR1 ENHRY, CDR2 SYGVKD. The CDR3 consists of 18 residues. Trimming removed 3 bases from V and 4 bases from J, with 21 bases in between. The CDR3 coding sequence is TGTGCCATCAGTGAAAACCTTGTGGGGACGGCTGTCACCGGGGAGCTGTTTTTT. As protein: CAISENLVGTAVTGELFF.

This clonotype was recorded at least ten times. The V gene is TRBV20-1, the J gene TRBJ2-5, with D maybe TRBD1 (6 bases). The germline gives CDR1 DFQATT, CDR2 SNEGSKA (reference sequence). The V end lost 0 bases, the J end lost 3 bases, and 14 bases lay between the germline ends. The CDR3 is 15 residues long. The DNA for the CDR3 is TGCAGTGCTAGAGATCCGACAGGACTCGAAGAGACCCAGTACTTC. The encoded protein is CSARDPTGLEETQYF.